This TCR beta chain was identified in a study of PD-1 and CTLA-4 blockade in melanoma. Sequenced by immunoSEQ multiplex PCR; TCRdb stores in-frame clones only, minus some. The table lists 20,000 to 25,000 clones, around 89% of them singletons. The CDR3 is 16 residues long. V gave up 2 bases and J gave up 8 bases; unmatched junction bases: 14. Germline CDR1 reads MDHEN; CDR2 reads SYDVKM. The chain has TRBV28 and TRBJ1-2, with 7 bases fitting TRBD1. The TCR comes from a human donor with melanoma. The source was CD8+ T cells from peripheral blood, collected before anti-PD-1 treatment. In DNA, the CDR3 is TGTGCCAGCAGTTTAGAGGGGACAGCCTCCCAAGAGGGCTACACCTTC. This sequence encodes CASSLEGTASQEGYTF.